This T cell receptor (beta chain) was captured in a study of blood T cell repertoires in COVID-19. In the study overall: Acute and convalescent COVID-19 specimens originated in the United States, Italy and Spain.

This study enrolled people aged about 18 to 90 from around 26 US geographic areas. Recovered Cohort 3 donors showed two negative PCRs, clearance, or symptom resolution. V lost 5 bases, J lost 9 bases, and 11 bases lay in between. CDR3 length equals 12 residues. Germline values: CDR1 SGHVS, CDR2 FQNEAQ. The authors' processing: Nucleated cell number was recorded as an estimate derived from reference gene primer amplification. The protocol was immunoSEQ multiplex PCR, while the TCRdb copy is restricted to in-frame clones and leaves out a portion. Clone size and the V and J calls come from that table; the DNA yielded D and trimming. The profile covers approximately 400,000 clones, with around 87% appearing a single time and approximately 1.3% taken by the ten largest.

This TCR was recovered from a young man who had recovered from COVID-19. What was sequenced was PBMCs or T cells enriched from blood (not recorded which). The chain combines TRBV7-8 with TRBJ1-5; no reliable D call. The CDR3 nucleotides are TGTGCCAGCAGCCCCGTAGTCGGGCCCCAGCATTTT. Translated: CASSPVVGPQHF.